These T cell receptor beta chains were read from a single sample in a study of cytomegalovirus exposure and HLA in healthy donors. Profiling relied on immunoSEQ multiplex PCR, and the TCRdb table lists in-frame clones only, not all of them. This sample contains 150,000 to 200,000 clones. The sample comprised PBMCs. These receptors were taken from a woman aged 60-75 years in good health and CMV-seronegative. Each CDR3 is given without its conserved first and last residue. Each record gives: CDR3 length, V gene, D gene, J gene, CDR3 protein. A D gene is named only where the DNA matches it firmly.

10	TRBV7-9	TRBD1	TRBJ1-1	ASSWDSPEAF
14	TRBV4-1	.	TRBJ2-7	ASSQDTARGGYEQY
13	TRBV5-1	.	TRBJ2-2	ASSLARENTGELF
12	TRBV7-8	.	TRBJ1-2	ASSQRETNYGYT
12	TRBV7-2	.	TRBJ1-1	ASSLVPGNTEAF
13	TRBV5-8	TRBD1	TRBJ1-2	ASSRWTGANYGYT
10	TRBV27	.	TRBJ2-2	ASKRRGGELF
13	TRBV11-2	TRBD1	TRBJ2-5	ASRKPGQGDKTQY
12	TRBV5-1	.	TRBJ1-5	ASSPQGSGQPQH
14	TRBV9	TRBD1	TRBJ1-1	ASSVLSDRLNTEAF
12	TRBV2	TRBD1	TRBJ1-1	ASSDRQGGTEAF
13	TRBV6-5	TRBD2	TRBJ2-3	ASSYGTSAGDTQY
13	TRBV4-2	.	TRBJ1-5	ASSQEGRGPHPQH
12	TRBV9	.	TRBJ1-4	ASSVAATNEKLF
13	TRBV6-5	TRBD1	TRBJ1-6	ASSYSDRGQSPLH
12	TRBV2	.	TRBJ1-2	ASTLRLTIEGYT
13	TRBV7-6	TRBD1	TRBJ1-5	ASSLGLQGNQPQH
9	TRBV29-1	TRBD1	TRBJ2-7	SAGGQGEQY